A selection of T cell receptor beta chains follows, all from one sample in a study of blood T cell repertoires in COVID-19. The method was immunoSEQ multiplex PCR; TCRdb's version includes in-frame clones alone and lacks a portion of them. The profile shows a few hundred thousand clones, about 87% of them singletons. The sample consisted of peripheral blood. The receptors shown here come from a woman in her forties or fifties with acute or convalescent COVID-19. Both conserved end residues are part of each CDR3. Each record gives: CDR3 protein, CDR3 DNA, clone size, V gene, J gene, D gene. A D gene is named only where the DNA matches it firmly. Some rows mark clone size as missing; the rest say once, few, many or name a class of expanded clone.

cdr3_aa: CASSVGIGGYEQYF
cdr3_nt: TGTGCCAGCAGCGTAGGAATTGGCGGCTACGAGCAGTACTTC
clone_size: once
v_call: TRBV9
j_call: TRBJ2-7
d_call: NA

cdr3_aa: CASSLRDREYEQYF
cdr3_nt: TGCGCCAGCAGCCTCCGGGACAGGGAGTACGAGCAGTACTTC
clone_size: NA
v_call: TRBV4-1
j_call: TRBJ2-7
d_call: TRBD1

cdr3_aa: CASSNPLAGDLNGELFF
cdr3_nt: TGCGCCAGCAGCAACCCCCTGGCGGGAGATTTGAACGGGGAGCTGTTTTTT
clone_size: NA
v_call: TRBV5-1
j_call: TRBJ2-2
d_call: TRBD2

cdr3_aa: CATGVMGGETQYF
cdr3_nt: TGTGCCACCGGGGTAATGGGGGGAGAGACCCAGTACTTC
clone_size: NA
v_call: TRBV24-1
j_call: TRBJ2-5
d_call: NA

cdr3_aa: CASSGTSASGELFF
cdr3_nt: TGTGCCAGTAGCGGGACTAGCGCATCCGGGGAGCTGTTTTTT
clone_size: NA
v_call: TRBV19
j_call: TRBJ2-2
d_call: TRBD2

cdr3_aa: CASSIHSSYEQYF
cdr3_nt: TGTGCCAGTAGTATTCATAGCTCCTACGAGCAGTACTTC
clone_size: NA
v_call: TRBV19
j_call: TRBJ2-7
d_call: NA

cdr3_aa: CASSPRRGSYNEQFF
cdr3_nt: TGTGCCAGCAGCCCGCGGCGGGGGTCCTACAATGAGCAGTTCTTC
clone_size: NA
v_call: TRBV9
j_call: TRBJ2-1
d_call: TRBD2

cdr3_aa: CASSIEGSPYEQYF
cdr3_nt: TGTGCCAGTAGTATAGAGGGCAGTCCCTACGAGCAGTACTTC
clone_size: NA
v_call: TRBV19
j_call: TRBJ2-7
d_call: NA

cdr3_aa: CASSRDRANQPQHF
cdr3_nt: TGTGCCAGCTCCCGGGACAGGGCCAATCAGCCCCAGCATTTT
clone_size: NA
v_call: TRBV6-5
j_call: TRBJ1-5
d_call: TRBD1

cdr3_aa: CASRLAGLYYEQYF
cdr3_nt: TGTGCCAGCAGACTAGCGGGGCTTTACTACGAGCAGTACTTC
clone_size: NA
v_call: TRBV6-5
j_call: TRBJ2-7
d_call: TRBD2

cdr3_aa: CATSDLSAGEREIKETQYF
cdr3_nt: TGTGCCACCAGTGATTTGTCGGCGGGGGAGCGGGAAATTAAGGAGACCCAGTACTTC
clone_size: NA
v_call: TRBV24-1
j_call: TRBJ2-5
d_call: TRBD2

cdr3_aa: CASSSPTSHNEQFF
cdr3_nt: TGTGCCAGCAGCTCGCCGACTAGCCACAATGAGCAGTTCTTC
clone_size: NA
v_call: TRBV11-2
j_call: TRBJ2-1
d_call: TRBD2

cdr3_aa: CSASEETQYF
cdr3_nt: TGCAGTGCTAGCGAAGAGACCCAGTACTTC
clone_size: NA
v_call: TRBV20-1
j_call: TRBJ2-5
d_call: NA

cdr3_aa: CASSPRQTLRETQYF
cdr3_nt: TGTGCCAGCAGCCCCCGCCAGACACTGCGAGAGACCCAGTACTTC
clone_size: NA
v_call: TRBV3-1/TRBV3-2
j_call: TRBJ2-5
d_call: NA

cdr3_aa: CASSVDRTQETQYF
cdr3_nt: TGTGCCAGCAGCGTAGACAGAACCCAAGAGACCCAGTACTTC
clone_size: NA
v_call: TRBV9
j_call: TRBJ2-5
d_call: NA

cdr3_aa: CASSPPRAGGRYEQYF
cdr3_nt: TGTGCCAGCAGCCCCCCCCGGGCGGGAGGAAGGTACGAGCAGTACTTC
clone_size: few
v_call: TRBV7-2
j_call: TRBJ2-7
d_call: TRBD2

cdr3_aa: CASSPEQRYQPQHF
cdr3_nt: TGTGCCAGCTCACCAGAACAGAGATATCAGCCCCAGCATTTT
clone_size: NA
v_call: TRBV18
j_call: TRBJ1-5
d_call: NA

cdr3_aa: CATSRELAGLTYEQYF
cdr3_nt: TGTGCCACCAGCAGGGAACTAGCGGGATTAACCTACGAGCAGTACTTC
clone_size: NA
v_call: TRBV15
j_call: TRBJ2-7
d_call: TRBD2

cdr3_aa: CASRQGRNQPQHF
cdr3_nt: TGTGCCAGCAGACAGGGCCGCAATCAGCCCCAGCATTTT
clone_size: NA
v_call: TRBV6-5
j_call: TRBJ1-5
d_call: NA

cdr3_aa: CASTENAGGDGYTF
cdr3_nt: TGCGCCAGCACCGAAAACGCGGGAGGGGATGGCTACACCTTC
clone_size: NA
v_call: TRBV5-1
j_call: TRBJ1-2
d_call: NA

cdr3_aa: CASSSPVDYGYTF
cdr3_nt: TGTGCCAGTAGTTCACCAGTTGACTATGGCTACACCTTC
clone_size: NA
v_call: TRBV19
j_call: TRBJ1-2
d_call: NA

cdr3_aa: CASSVGGSTEAFF
cdr3_nt: TGTGCCAGCAGCGTAGGAGGGAGCACTGAAGCTTTCTTT
clone_size: NA
v_call: TRBV9
j_call: TRBJ1-1
d_call: NA

cdr3_aa: CASSTQGRAINEQFF
cdr3_nt: TGTGCCAGCAGCACCCAGGGGAGGGCCATCAATGAGCAGTTCTTC
clone_size: few
v_call: TRBV2
j_call: TRBJ2-1
d_call: NA

cdr3_aa: CASSPGGAISYNEQFF
cdr3_nt: TGTGCCAGCAGTCCCGGGGGGGCGATCTCCTACAATGAGCAGTTCTTC
clone_size: NA
v_call: TRBV28
j_call: TRBJ2-1
d_call: TRBD2

cdr3_aa: CASSEGWREFYNEQFF
cdr3_nt: TGCGCCAGCAGTGAGGGATGGCGGGAGTTCTACAATGAGCAGTTCTTC
clone_size: once
v_call: TRBV10-2
j_call: TRBJ2-1
d_call: TRBD2

cdr3_aa: CASSLTRGSPYEQYF
cdr3_nt: TGTGCCAGCAGTTTAACCCGGGGGTCCCCCTACGAGCAGTACTTC
clone_size: NA
v_call: TRBV28
j_call: TRBJ2-7
d_call: NA

cdr3_aa: CASSQQGAGETQYF
cdr3_nt: TGTGCCAGCTCACAGCAGGGGGCGGGAGAGACCCAGTACTTC
clone_size: NA
v_call: TRBV18
j_call: TRBJ2-5
d_call: TRBD1

cdr3_aa: CASSVETGGETQYF
cdr3_nt: TGTGCCAGCAGCGTGGAGACAGGGGGGGAGACCCAGTACTTC
clone_size: once
v_call: TRBV9
j_call: TRBJ2-5
d_call: TRBD1

cdr3_aa: CASSFLQAYNSPLHF
cdr3_nt: TGTGCCAGCAGCTTCTTGCAGGCCTATAATTCACCCCTCCACTTT
clone_size: NA
v_call: TRBV7-9
j_call: TRBJ1-6
d_call: NA

cdr3_aa: CASSLVSKSSYNEQFF
cdr3_nt: TGCGCCAGCAGCTTGGTGTCAAAATCCTCCTACAATGAGCAGTTCTTC
clone_size: once
v_call: TRBV5-1
j_call: TRBJ2-1
d_call: NA

cdr3_aa: CASSQDPGGFDTEAFF
cdr3_nt: TGCGCCAGCAGCCAAGATCCTGGAGGGTTTGACACTGAAGCTTTCTTT
clone_size: NA
v_call: TRBV4-3
j_call: TRBJ1-1
d_call: NA

cdr3_aa: CASSALTGGASGYTF
cdr3_nt: TGTGCCAGCAGCGCATTGACAGGGGGCGCCTCCGGCTACACCTTC
clone_size: NA
v_call: TRBV9
j_call: TRBJ1-2
d_call: TRBD1

cdr3_aa: CASSQDAGTGARNQPQHF
cdr3_nt: TGCGCCAGCAGCCAAGATGCCGGGACAGGGGCGAGGAATCAGCCCCAGCATTTT
clone_size: few
v_call: TRBV4-3
j_call: TRBJ1-5
d_call: TRBD1

cdr3_aa: CASSSVGQGGVEQYF
cdr3_nt: TGTGCCAGCAGCTCCGTCGGACAGGGAGGTGTCGAGCAGTACTTC
clone_size: NA
v_call: TRBV7-2
j_call: TRBJ2-7
d_call: TRBD1

cdr3_aa: CASSSLAGDHEQYF
cdr3_nt: TGTGCCAGCAGCTCGTTAGCGGGAGACCACGAGCAGTACTTC
clone_size: NA
v_call: TRBV7-9
j_call: TRBJ2-7
d_call: TRBD2

cdr3_aa: CAWSVLWAAGQYSGANVLTF
cdr3_nt: TGTGCCTGGAGTGTATTGTGGGCCGCGGGACAGTACTCTGGGGCCAACGTCCTAACTTTC
clone_size: once
v_call: TRBV30
j_call: TRBJ2-6
d_call: NA

cdr3_aa: CAWSVYSNEQFF
cdr3_nt: TGTGCCTGGAGTGTGTATAGCAATGAGCAGTTCTTC
clone_size: NA
v_call: TRBV30
j_call: TRBJ2-1
d_call: NA

cdr3_aa: CASSWGQGIYGYTF
cdr3_nt: TGTGCCAGTAGTTGGGGACAGGGGATCTATGGCTACACCTTC
clone_size: NA
v_call: TRBV19
j_call: TRBJ1-2
d_call: TRBD1

cdr3_aa: CATSLTGGKLFF
cdr3_nt: TGTGCCACCAGTCTCACAGGGGGAAAACTGTTTTTT
clone_size: NA
v_call: TRBV24-1
j_call: TRBJ1-4
d_call: TRBD1